Listed below are T cell receptor beta chains from one sample, sequenced in a study of cytotoxic CD8 clonotypes in ibrutinib-treated CLL. The data were produced by immunoSEQ multiplex PCR, yet TCRdb's version contains in-frame clones alone and is incomplete. The sample records some 310,000 clones, 70% to 80% being singletons. This specimen was PBMCs, taken before ibrutinib treatment. The source of these receptors is a human donor with chronic lymphocytic leukemia. Both conserved end residues are part of each CDR3. Fields, in order: CDR3 protein, CDR3 DNA, D gene, V gene, clone size, J gene. The D gene is left open where the match is weak. Clone size is given for some rows only: seen once, a few or many times, or a class if the clone is expanded.

CDR3aa: CASSPGQDTEAFF
CDR3nt: TGCGCCAGCAGCCCCGGACAGGACACTGAAGCTTTCTTT
d_gene: TRBD1
v_gene: TRBV5-1
abundance: -
j_gene: TRBJ1-1

CDR3aa: CASSTTSGRASGLWYEQYF
CDR3nt: TGTGCCAGCAGCACAACTAGCGGGAGGGCCTCGGGCCTATGGTACGAGCAGTACTTC
d_gene: -
v_gene: TRBV21-1
abundance: few
j_gene: TRBJ2-7

CDR3aa: CASRPTPNTGELFF
CDR3nt: TGTGCCAGCAGGCCGACACCTAACACCGGGGAGCTGTTTTTT
d_gene: -
v_gene: TRBV7-2
abundance: few
j_gene: TRBJ2-2

CDR3aa: CASSRGPTVGEQFF
CDR3nt: TGTGCCAGCAGCAGGGGACCGACGGTTGGCGAGCAGTTCTTC
d_gene: -
v_gene: TRBV9
abundance: -
j_gene: TRBJ2-1

CDR3aa: CASSVGGGPNYEQYF
CDR3nt: TGTGCCAGCAGCGTAGGCGGAGGGCCGAACTACGAGCAGTACTTC
d_gene: -
v_gene: TRBV9
abundance: -
j_gene: TRBJ2-7

CDR3aa: CASSLLGGAPGTEQFF
CDR3nt: TGCGCCAGCAGCCTCCTGGGGGGGGCCCCCGGGACGGAGCAGTTCTTC
d_gene: -
v_gene: TRBV4-3
abundance: -
j_gene: TRBJ2-1

CDR3aa: CASVRGQGYDTQYF
CDR3nt: TGTGCCAGCGTGCGGGGACAGGGTTATGATACGCAGTATTTT
d_gene: TRBD1
v_gene: TRBV19
abundance: once
j_gene: TRBJ2-3

CDR3aa: CASSLGQYGGYTF
CDR3nt: TGCGCCAGCAGCTTGGGACAGTATGGGGGCTACACCTTC
d_gene: -
v_gene: TRBV5-1
abundance: few
j_gene: TRBJ1-2

CDR3aa: CASSDRAGNEQFF
CDR3nt: TGTGCCAGCAGCGACAGGGCAGGGAATGAGCAGTTCTTC
d_gene: TRBD1
v_gene: TRBV6-6
abundance: -
j_gene: TRBJ2-1

CDR3aa: CAWSVGRKNIQYF
CDR3nt: TGTGCCTGGAGTGTAGGACGGAAAAACATTCAGTACTTC
d_gene: -
v_gene: TRBV30
abundance: -
j_gene: TRBJ2-4

CDR3aa: CASSRTSGSRETQYF
CDR3nt: TGTGCCAGCAGCCGGACTAGCGGGTCCCGGGAGACCCAGTACTTC
d_gene: TRBD2
v_gene: TRBV5-6
abundance: -
j_gene: TRBJ2-5

CDR3aa: CASSQDHRTAVATNEKLFF
CDR3nt: TGCGCCAGCAGCCAAGATCATCGGACGGCAGTTGCAACTAATGAAAAACTGTTTTTT
d_gene: -
v_gene: TRBV4-3
abundance: -
j_gene: TRBJ1-4

CDR3aa: CASSQDEGRQPQHF
CDR3nt: TGCGCCAGCAGCCAAGATGAGGGTAGGCAGCCCCAGCATTTT
d_gene: -
v_gene: TRBV4-1
abundance: once
j_gene: TRBJ1-5

CDR3aa: CASSGDFPGVDEQFF
CDR3nt: TGTGCCAGCAGTGGGGATTTCCCAGGAGTCGATGAGCAGTTCTTC
d_gene: -
v_gene: TRBV6-1
abundance: few
j_gene: TRBJ2-1

CDR3aa: CASSVGGKETQYF
CDR3nt: TGTGCCAGCAGCGTAGGTGGGAAAGAGACCCAGTACTTC
d_gene: -
v_gene: TRBV9
abundance: -
j_gene: TRBJ2-5

CDR3aa: CATANWGADIQYF
CDR3nt: TGTGCCACGGCTAATTGGGGCGCGGACATTCAGTACTTC
d_gene: -
v_gene: TRBV15
abundance: -
j_gene: TRBJ2-4

CDR3aa: CASSLLSSGNTIYF
CDR3nt: TGTGCCAGCAGCTTGCTGAGCTCTGGAAACACCATATATTTT
d_gene: -
v_gene: TRBV5-6
abundance: -
j_gene: TRBJ1-3

CDR3aa: CASSQSTSSYNEQFF
CDR3nt: TGTGCCAGCAGCCAATCCACAAGCTCCTACAATGAGCAGTTCTTC
d_gene: -
v_gene: TRBV4-2
abundance: few
j_gene: TRBJ2-1

CDR3aa: CASSLGRSSYEQYF
CDR3nt: TGTGCCAGTAGCCTCGGGAGGAGCTCCTACGAGCAGTACTTC
d_gene: TRBD2
v_gene: TRBV19
abundance: -
j_gene: TRBJ2-7

CDR3aa: CATGTADPGELFF
CDR3nt: TGTGCCACGGGGACAGCCGATCCCGGGGAGCTGTTTTTT
d_gene: TRBD1
v_gene: TRBV28
abundance: -
j_gene: TRBJ2-2

CDR3aa: CASSQGAIDQPQHF
CDR3nt: TGTGCCAGCTCACAGGGGGCTATTGATCAGCCCCAGCATTTT
d_gene: TRBD1
v_gene: TRBV18
abundance: -
j_gene: TRBJ1-5

CDR3aa: CASSYGQGIFYEQYF
CDR3nt: TGTGCCAGCAGTTACGGACAGGGGATTTTCTACGAGCAGTACTTC
d_gene: TRBD1
v_gene: TRBV6-5
abundance: -
j_gene: TRBJ2-7

CDR3aa: CASSLVGTSGTIGELFF
CDR3nt: TGTGCCAGCAGCTTAGTGGGGACTAGCGGGACAATCGGGGAGCTGTTTTTT
d_gene: TRBD2
v_gene: TRBV7-2
abundance: -
j_gene: TRBJ2-2

CDR3aa: CATQSGLAGDEDTQYF
CDR3nt: TGTGCCACCCAATCGGGGTTAGCGGGAGATGAAGATACGCAGTATTTT
d_gene: TRBD2
v_gene: TRBV11-2
abundance: -
j_gene: TRBJ2-3

CDR3aa: CAPGTSPLVEETQYF
CDR3nt: TGCGCCCCCGGGACTAGCCCATTAGTCGAAGAGACCCAGTACTTC
d_gene: TRBD2
v_gene: TRBV10-1
abundance: once
j_gene: TRBJ2-5